This paragraph reports one TCR beta chain. Researchers grouped second doses given at about 4 or about 12 weeks into one pool. These data are taken from a study of T cell responses to AZD1222 COVID-19 vaccine. Data came from immunoSEQ multiplex PCR; TCRdb stores just in-frame clones and leaves some out. The sample includes approximately 200,000 clones, about nine tenths seen only once; the top ten take roughly 3.5%. This TCR derives from an adult who received the AZD1222 COVID-19 vaccine. This specimen was peripheral blood, taken 28 days after the second AZD1222 dose.

In DNA form, the CDR3 reads TGTGCCAGCAGCGGGACAGGGCGCACAGATACGCAGTATTTT. This codes for CASSGTGRTDTQYF. This sequence joins TRBV21-1 and TRBJ2-3; the DNA was not compared with TRBD1, the D call given in the table. TRBV21-1 constitutes a pseudogene. The CDR3 length is 14 residues.